This T cell receptor (beta chain) is drawn from a study of shared clonotypes between healthy human individuals. Study-wide results and limits: Apart from blood, nothing was sampled; tissue repertoires likely differ.

As concerns this clone: Its antigen is not identified.

CD8 cells classed as naive were CD45RO-negative and positively selected for CCR7, excluding terminally differentiated effector memory CD45RA+ cells. In the study's own analysis: Sequence data from immunoSEQ were junction-only and lacked quality scores; consequently, filtering differed. Measured with immunoSEQ multiplex PCR; TCRdb has only the in-frame clones, and not every one. V, J and clone size are taken as reported in that table, and D and trimming were inferred from the DNA itself. Of about 2.2 million clones listed, just over 90% were seen once; the top ten hold about 1.7%. Per germline, CDR1 SNHLY and CDR2 FYNNEI. The CDR3 is 16 amino acids. The germline V and J ends were trimmed by 7 bases and 2 bases, with 19 bases remaining between them.

The chain uses TRBV2 and TRBJ2-3; D perhaps matches TRBD1 (6 bases). Sequencing input: naive CD8+ T cells from PBMCs. The sequence derives from a man aged 18 to 29 in good health. Some clones in this sample may be carry-over from other donors' samples. CDR3 nucleotides: TGTGCCAGCAATTCTCGGACAGAGATAATCACAGATACGCAGTATTTT. This encodes CASNSRTEIITDTQYF.